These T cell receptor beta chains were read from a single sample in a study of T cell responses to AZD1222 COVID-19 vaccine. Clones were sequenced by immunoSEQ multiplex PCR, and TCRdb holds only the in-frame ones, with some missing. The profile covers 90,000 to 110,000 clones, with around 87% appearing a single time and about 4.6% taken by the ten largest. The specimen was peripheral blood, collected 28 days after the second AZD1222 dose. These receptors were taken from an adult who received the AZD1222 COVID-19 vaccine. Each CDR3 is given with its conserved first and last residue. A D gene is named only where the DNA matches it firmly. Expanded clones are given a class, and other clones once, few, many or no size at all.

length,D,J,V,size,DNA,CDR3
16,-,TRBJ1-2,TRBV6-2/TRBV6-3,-,TGTGCCAGCAGTTATGGACAGACCCTTCGGGGCTATGGCTACACCTTC,CASSYGQTLRGYGYTF
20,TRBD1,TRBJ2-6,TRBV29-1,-,TGCAGCGTTGGCGTCAGACAGGGGGCTCCGGCCAGCTCTGGGGCCAACGTCCTGACTTTC,CSVGVRQGAPASSGANVLTF
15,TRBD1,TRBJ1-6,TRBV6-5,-,TGTGCCAGCAGATCTACCGACAGGGATAATTCACCCCTCCACTTT,CASRSTDRDNSPLHF
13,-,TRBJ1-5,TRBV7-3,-,TGTGCCAGCAGCTTAGGCCCCAATCAGCCCCAGCATTTT,CASSLGPNQPQHF
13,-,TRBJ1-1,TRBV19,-,TGTGCCAGTAGTATGGACATAAACACTGAAGCTTTCTTT,CASSMDINTEAFF
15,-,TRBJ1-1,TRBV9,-,TGTGCCAGCAGCGTAGCTATACAGATGAACACTGAAGCTTTCTTT,CASSVAIQMNTEAFF
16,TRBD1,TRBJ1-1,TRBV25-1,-,TGTGCCAGCAGTGAATTCCGACAGGGGTGGAACACTGAAGCTTTCTTT,CASSEFRQGWNTEAFF
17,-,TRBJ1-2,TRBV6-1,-,TGTGCCAGCAGTGAAGAAGGGGGGACCGTTACTAACTATGGCTACACCTTC,CASSEEGGTVTNYGYTF
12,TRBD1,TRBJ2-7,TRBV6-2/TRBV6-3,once,TGTGCCAGCAGTCCCGGACAGGGGAGGCAGTACTTC,CASSPGQGRQYF
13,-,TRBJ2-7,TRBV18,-,TGTGCCAGCTCAACTTCAGGGACCCACGAGCAGTACTTC,CASSTSGTHEQYF
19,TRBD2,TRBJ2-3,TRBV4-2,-,TGTGCCAGCAGCCAAGAACCCACTAGCGGGGGGGGTTACACAGATACGCAGTATTTT,CASSQEPTSGGGYTDTQYF
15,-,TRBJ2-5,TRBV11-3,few,TGTGCCAGCAGCCCCCAGGGGGGAGTATCAGAGACCCAGTACTTC,CASSPQGGVSETQYF
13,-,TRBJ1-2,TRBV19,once,TGTGCCAGTACCCGGGACAAAAACTATGGCTACACCTTC,CASTRDKNYGYTF
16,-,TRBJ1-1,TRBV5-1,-,TGCGCCAGCAGCCCCCGGGCAGGGGAGGTGTACACTGAAGCTTTCTTT,CASSPRAGEVYTEAFF
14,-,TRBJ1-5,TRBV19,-,TGTGCCAGTGGGAGGGGGGGACCCAATCAGCCCCAGCATTTT,CASGRGGPNQPQHF
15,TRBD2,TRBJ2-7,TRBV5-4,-,TGTGCCAGCAGCCTCTCTAGCGGGTATTCCTACGAGCAGTACTTC,CASSLSSGYSYEQYF
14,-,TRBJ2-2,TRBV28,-,TGTGCCAGCAGTTTATACGGGAACACCGGGGAGCTGTTTTTT,CASSLYGNTGELFF
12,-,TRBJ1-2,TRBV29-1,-,TGCAGCATTTGGGGAGGGGCTGTTGGCTACACCTTC,CSIWGGAVGYTF
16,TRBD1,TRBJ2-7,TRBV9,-,TGTGCCAGCACCCCAGGGACAGGAGGCCCCTCCTACGAGCAGTACTTC,CASTPGTGGPSYEQYF
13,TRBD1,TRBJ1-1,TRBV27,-,TGTGCCACGCACCAGGGGGCTCGGGGTGAAGCTTTCTTT,CATHQGARGEAFF